The table lists the clone carrying this T cell receptor (beta chain) with a few counts. This record belongs to a study of blood T cells in healthy people across ages. The V gene lost 3 bases and the J gene lost 0 bases, with 9 bases spanning the gap. The germline V gene encodes CDR1 DFQATT and CDR2 SNEGSKA (reference sequence). The CDR3 runs to 14 residues. Together with a sample-barcoded 5' primer, a J-beta primer mix was included in a second PCR lasting about 7 to 11 cycles. The yield of each sample was at least 3 million CDR3-containing paired-end reads. One entry per CDR3 protein, called by TCRdb with MiXCR from the 5' RACE reads. The table lists fewer than 650,000 distinct CDR3 sequences, around 27% of them singletons. Total RNA extracted from each sample amounted to at least 6 micrograms. These data were also reused for a study on T cells of mothers and their children. As that report states: Sample barcodes plus 2-4 random nucleotides came from the M1S primer.

The receptor comes from a boy aged 2 to 10 in good health. Sequenced sample: blood. The chain carries TRBV20-1 and TRBJ2-1; no clear D. The CDR3 DNA reads TGCAGTGCTAGGGGAATTAGCTCCTACAATGAGCAGTTCTTC. This codes for CSARGISSYNEQFF.